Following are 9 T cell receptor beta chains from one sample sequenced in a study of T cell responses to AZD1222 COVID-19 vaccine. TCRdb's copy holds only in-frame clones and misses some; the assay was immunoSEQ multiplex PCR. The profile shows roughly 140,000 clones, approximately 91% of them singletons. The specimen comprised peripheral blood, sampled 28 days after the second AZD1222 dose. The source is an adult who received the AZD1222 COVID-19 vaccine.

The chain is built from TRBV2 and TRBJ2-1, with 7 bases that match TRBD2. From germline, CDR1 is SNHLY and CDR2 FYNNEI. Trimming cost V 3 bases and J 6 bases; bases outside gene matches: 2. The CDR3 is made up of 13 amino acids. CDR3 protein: CASSEASGNEQFF. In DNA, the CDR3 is TGTGCCAGCAGTGAGGCTAGCGGCAATGAGCAGTTCTTC.

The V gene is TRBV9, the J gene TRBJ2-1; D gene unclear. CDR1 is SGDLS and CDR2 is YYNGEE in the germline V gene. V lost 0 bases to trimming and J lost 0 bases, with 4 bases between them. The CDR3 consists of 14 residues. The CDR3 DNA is TGTGCCAGCAGCGTAGAGAGCTCCTACAATGAGCAGTTCTTC. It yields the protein CASSVESSYNEQFF. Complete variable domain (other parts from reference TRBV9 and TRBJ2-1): DSGVTQTPKHLITATGQRVTLRCSPRSGDLSVYWYQQSLDQGLQFLIQYYNGEERAKGNILERFSAQQFPDLHSELNLSSLELGDSALYFCASSVESSYNEQFFGPGTRLTVL.

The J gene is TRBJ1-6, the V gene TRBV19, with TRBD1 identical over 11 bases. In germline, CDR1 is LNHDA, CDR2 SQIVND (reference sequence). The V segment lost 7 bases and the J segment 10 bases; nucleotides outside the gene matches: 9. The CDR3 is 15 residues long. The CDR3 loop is CASTRTGGSYSPLHF. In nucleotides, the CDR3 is TGTGCCAGTACCCGGACAGGGGGCTCATACTCACCCCTCCACTTT. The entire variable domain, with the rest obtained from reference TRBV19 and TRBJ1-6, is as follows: DGGITQSPKYLFRKEGQNVTLSCEQNLNHDAMYWYRQDPGQGLRLIYYSQIVNDFQKGDIAEGYSVSREKKESFPLTVTSAQKNPTAFYLCASTRTGGSYSPLHFGNGTRLTVT.

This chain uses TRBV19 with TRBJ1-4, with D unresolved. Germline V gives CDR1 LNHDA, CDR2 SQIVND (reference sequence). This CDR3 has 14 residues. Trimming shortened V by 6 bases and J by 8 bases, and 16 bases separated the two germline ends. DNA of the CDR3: TGTGCCAGTAGCCCTGGGCGGGGAGAAGAAAAACTGTTTTTT. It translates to CASSPGRGEEKLFF.

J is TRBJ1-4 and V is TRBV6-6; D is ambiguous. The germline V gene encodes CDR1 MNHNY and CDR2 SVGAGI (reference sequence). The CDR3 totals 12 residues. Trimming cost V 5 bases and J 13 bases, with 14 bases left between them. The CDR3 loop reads CASSGHYGPLFF. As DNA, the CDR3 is TGTGCCAGCAGTGGTCACTACGGACCACTGTTTTTT.

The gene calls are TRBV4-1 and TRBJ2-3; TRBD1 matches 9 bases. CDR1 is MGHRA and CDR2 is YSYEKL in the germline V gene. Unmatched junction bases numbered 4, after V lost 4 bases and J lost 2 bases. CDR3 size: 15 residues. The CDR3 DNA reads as TGCGCCAGCAGCCTGGGGACAGGGAACACAGATACGCAGTATTTT. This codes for CASSLGTGNTDTQYF.

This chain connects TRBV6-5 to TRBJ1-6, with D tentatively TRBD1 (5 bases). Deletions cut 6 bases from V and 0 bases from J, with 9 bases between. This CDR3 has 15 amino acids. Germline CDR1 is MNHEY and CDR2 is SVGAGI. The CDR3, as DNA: TGTGCCAGCAGCTCAGGGAGCTCCTATAATTCACCCCTCCACTTT. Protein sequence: CASSSGSSYNSPLHF.

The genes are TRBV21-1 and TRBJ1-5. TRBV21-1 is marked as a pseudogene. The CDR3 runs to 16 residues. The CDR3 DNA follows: TGTGCCAGCACCCCGGGTAGCTGCAGACTCAATCAGCCCCAGCATTTT. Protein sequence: CASTPGSCRLNQPQHF.

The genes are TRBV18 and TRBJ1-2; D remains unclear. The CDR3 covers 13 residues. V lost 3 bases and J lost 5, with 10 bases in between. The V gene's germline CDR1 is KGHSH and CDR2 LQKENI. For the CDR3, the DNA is TGTGCCAGCTCACCGGGAGGGTTTTATGGCTACACCTTC. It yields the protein CASSPGGFYGYTF.